Below, 21 T cell receptor beta chains from the same sample are listed, as sequenced in a study of tumor and adjacent non-tumor tissue in lung cancer. The library came from three nested PCR rounds adapted from ARM-PCR protocols. TCRdb passed the multiplex PCR reads through MiXCR, listing each CDR3 protein once. The sample lists over 130,000 distinct CDR3 sequences; around 61% were seen once. This sample's RNA came from whole unsorted tissue. Sequencing was carried out using lung tumor tissue. The source is a man aged 55 to 70 with small cell lung cancer.

Points on this clonotype: The junction differs from germline at one of its ends, possibly a read error. CDR3 residues: CSVRAGSGETQYF. CDR3 DNA sequence: TGCAGTGTTAGAGCAGGGAGTGGTGAGACCCAGTACTTC. The chain employs TRBV20-1 and TRBJ2-5, with D perhaps given as TRBD1 or TRBD2 (5 bases each). Germline lookup yields CDR1 DFQATT and CDR2 SNEGSKA (reference sequence). The CDR3 is made up of 13 amino acids.

Worth noting for this clonotype: This likely comes from a read error, as the CDR3 has no conserved phenylalanine or tryptophan at its end. The J gene is TRBJ2-7, the V gene TRBV4-1; D unclear. The CDR3 has 14 amino acids. Trimming removed 6 bases from V and 1 base from J, with 13 bases in between. Germline V CDR1 and CDR2: MGHRA, YSYEKL. CDR3 nucleotides: TGCGCCAGCAGTCTGGCCGAGAGATCCTACGAGCAGTACCTC. As protein: CASSLAERSYEQYL.

This chain joins TRBV4-2 and TRBJ2-3, with D perhaps assigned TRBD1 or TRBD2 (5 bases each). Germline V lookup: CDR1 LGHNA, CDR2 YNFKEQ. V was clipped by 3 bases and J by 5 bases, with 15 bases between them. This CDR3 contains 15 residues. The CDR3 sequence: CASSHEWGSQDTQYF. The CDR3 DNA follows: TGTGCCAGCAGCCATGAATGGGGGAGCCAAGATACGCAGTATTTT.

In its sample, this clonotype was seen many times. V is TRBV12-3 or TRBV12-4 and J is TRBJ2-4; weak D call: TRBD2 (6 bases). V dropped 7 bases and J dropped 7 bases, with 14 bases sitting between them. The CDR3 contains 13 residues. For the CDR3, the DNA is TGTGCCAGCACGGGGACTGGAGGTAACATTCAGTACTTC. Translated: CASTGTGGNIQYF.

This clonotype has more than one count but fewer than ten. The V gene is TRBV5-1, the J gene TRBJ2-1, with 9 bases identical to TRBD2. The CDR3 is 16 amino acids. Per the germline V gene, CDR1 is SGHRS and CDR2 is YFSETQ. With 3 bases clipped from V and 2 bases from J, the junction kept 6 bases outside the gene matches. This chain's CDR3 is CASSSGTSTTYNEQFF. The CDR3 region has the DNA TGCGCCAGCAGCTCCGGGACTAGCACAACCTACAATGAGCAGTTCTTC.

The chain combines TRBV24-1 with TRBJ2-1; D is possibly TRBD2 (6 bases). The CDR3 runs to 13 residues. The germline gives CDR1 KGHDR, CDR2 SFDVKD. V was pared by 7 bases and J by 5 bases, with 11 bases between. CDR3 DNA: TGTGCCACCAGGCGGGACCATAACAATGAGCAGTTCTTC. This sequence encodes CATRRDHNNEQFF.

This clonotype was found a few times. This rearrangement joins TRBV6-1 to TRBJ2-5; no clear D gene. V lost 6 bases to trimming and J lost 1 base, with 9 bases between them. The CDR3 runs to 13 residues. Germline V gene sequence: CDR1 MNHNS, CDR2 SASEGT. The CDR3 DNA reads as TGTGCCAGCAGAGGTGGCAGCCAAGAGACCCAGTACTTC. Its protein is CASRGGSQETQYF.

The CDR3 bases are TGCAGCGCTGTAAAAGGGGCGCGGTGCGAGCAGTACTTC. Protein: CSAVKGARCEQYF. The chain carries TRBV29-1 and TRBJ2-7, with a weak D call TRBD1 (5 bases). The CDR3 has 13 residues. CDR1 and CDR2 (germline): SQVTM, ANQGSEA. Trimming removed 7 bases from V and 6 bases from J, with 19 bases in between.

This clonotype was found a few times. The J gene is TRBJ1-6, the V gene TRBV11-2; 7 nucleotides line up with TRBD1. This CDR3 spans 16 amino acids. Losses at the gene ends were 6 bases for V and 9 bases for J; bases not matched to a gene: 14. Germline V CDR1 and CDR2: SGHAT, FQNNGV. CDR3 sequence (DNA): TGTGCCAGCAGTTTGCCCCCTCAGGGGGGTGGTTCACCCCTCCACTTT. Translation: CASSLPPQGGGSPLHF.

Comment on this clonotype: Mismatch with germline at one junction end may stem from a read error. The chain links TRBV7-3 to TRBJ1-6, with TRBD1 matching over 9 bases. CDR3 length: 14 amino acids. CDR1 is SGHTA, CDR2 FQGTGA, per germline. CDR3 bases: TGTGCCAGCAGCTTAAACAGGGGGCGGTCACCCCTCTACTTT. Protein product: CASSLNRGRSPLYF.

The chain couples TRBV4-1 to TRBJ2-7; D remains ambiguous. Germline V gene lookup returns CDR1 MGHRA and CDR2 YSYEKL. CDR3 length: 14 amino acids. V shed 0 bases and J shed 0 bases, with 6 bases lying between them. The CDR3 here is CASSQDRRSYEQYF. The CDR3 DNA reads TGCGCCAGCAGCCAAGATAGACGCTCCTACGAGCAGTACTTC.

This clonotype was detected only a few times. The chain has TRBV28 and TRBJ2-5; D gene unclear. In germline, CDR1 is MDHEN, CDR2 SYDVKM. CDR3 length equals 13 residues. V shed 4 bases and J shed 5 bases, with 11 bases lying between them. As DNA, the CDR3 is TGTGCCAGCAGTTCCCAGGCAGCGGAGACCCAGTACTTC. Its translation: CASSSQAAETQYF.

The chain has TRBV20-1 and TRBJ2-2; 9 nucleotides align to TRBD2. With V trimmed by 4 bases and J by 1 base, 1 base remained unmatched. The V gene's germline CDR1 is DFQATT and CDR2 SNEGSKA (reference sequence). CDR3 length equals 14 residues. This CDR3 reads CSAMTSGNTGELFF. The CDR3 DNA follows: TGCAGTGCTATGACTAGCGGGAACACCGGGGAGCTGTTTTTT.

The sample holds a few counts of this clonotype. A single base separates this from a much larger clone, so it may be a read error. The V gene is TRBV11-2, the J gene TRBJ2-1; the D gene is possibly TRBD1 (5 bases). CDR1 is SGHAT and CDR2 is FQNNGV in the germline V gene. This CDR3 is built from 15 residues. This CDR3 reads CASSLGNTGSNAQFF. The CDR3 DNA is TGTGCCAGCAGCTTAGGTAACACAGGATCCAATGCGCAGTTCTTC.

With respect to this clonotype: The CDR3 ends on some other residue instead of the conserved phenylalanine or tryptophan, so this is likely a read error. This rearrangement joins TRBV12-3 or TRBV12-4 to TRBJ1-2, with TRBD1 matching over 10 bases. The CDR3 extends over 16 amino acids. The V segment lost 0 bases and the J segment 3 bases; nucleotides outside the gene matches: 4. The DNA of the CDR3 is TGTGCCAGCAGTTTAGCTTGGGACAGGGGAGACTATGGCTACACCATC. It translates to CASSLAWDRGDYGYTI.

This clonotype was counted between two and nine times. A much larger clone lies one base from this, so it may be a read error. V is TRBV6-6 and J is TRBJ2-1; 11 nucleotides agree with TRBD2. CDR1 is MNHNY and CDR2 is SVGAGI in the germline V gene (reference sequence). This CDR3 region has 15 residues. The CDR3 sequence: CASRKTSGVYNERFF. DNA of the CDR3: TGTGCCAGCAGGAAGACTAGCGGGGTTTACAATGAGCGGTTCTTC.

The chain joins TRBV6-6 to TRBJ2-1, with 10 nucleotides matching TRBD2. Per germline, CDR1 MNHNY and CDR2 SVGAGI (reference sequence). V lost 10 bases and J lost 8; bases outside the gene matches: 11. The CDR3 spans 14 residues. The CDR3 here is CAITRTSGRHEQFF. The CDR3 bases are TGTGCCATCACCCGGACTAGCGGCCGACATGAGCAGTTCTTC.

Turning to this clonotype: A much larger clone differs from this one at a single base, so this may be a read error. The chain links TRBV20-1 to TRBJ2-7, with D perhaps being TRBD1 or TRBD2 (5 bases each). This CDR3 is 13 amino acids long. The germline CDR1 and CDR2 sequences are DFQATT and SNEGSKA (reference sequence). Trimming removed 1 base from V and 6 bases from J, with 13 bases in between. The CDR3, as DNA: TGCAGTGCTAGAGCCCTTGGGGGTGGCGAGCAGTACGTC. Translation gives CSARALGGGEQYV.

Many counts were recorded for this clonotype. The chain has TRBV24-1 and TRBJ2-7; no reliable D call. Trimming shortened V by 3 bases and J by 8 bases, and 7 bases separated the two germline ends. The germline V gene encodes CDR1 KGHDR and CDR2 SFDVKD. The length of the CDR3 is 11 residues. CDR3 nucleotide sequence: TGTGCCACCAGTGATGGGGTAAAGCAGTACTTC. Protein product: CATSDGVKQYF.

The V and J genes are TRBV29-1 and TRBJ2-7; the match to TRBD2 covers 7 bases. The CDR3 is 18 residues long. J gave up 0 bases and V 6 bases, and 20 bases lay outside the gene matches. Germline V CDR1 and CDR2: SQVTM, ANQGSEA. CDR3 protein: CSVRDSGLSGFSSYEQYF. The DNA for the CDR3 is TGCAGCGTAAGGGACTCGGGACTATCGGGATTCAGCTCCTACGAGCAGTACTTC.

On this clonotype itself: One junction end does not reproduce the germline sequence, and a read error may be involved. The chain uses TRBV6-1 and TRBJ1-1; D ambiguous. The CDR3 runs to 13 residues. Germline V gene data show CDR1 as MNHNS and CDR2 as SASEGT. The CDR3 is CPSTGRRNTEVFF. The CDR3 nucleotides read TGTCCCAGCACTGGACGGCGGAACACTGAAGTTTTCTTT.